The clone carrying this T cell receptor beta chain was seen a few times. A single record per CDR3 protein comes from TCRdb applying MiXCR to the 5' RACE reads. Of roughly 170,000 distinct CDR3 sequences in the sample, 15% to 20% were seen once. This CDR3 comprises 15 residues. The V end lost 4 bases, the J end lost 10 bases, and 21 bases lay between the germline ends. The V gene's germline CDR1 is SGHRS and CDR2 YFSETQ. The data originate from a study of T-cell memory formation after mild COVID-19. The J gene is TRBJ2-1, the V gene TRBV5-1; D gene ambiguous. This TCR was sampled from a man aged 18 to 29 who had mild COVID-19 (a few samples of this study predate the infection). Cell type and time point are not known. Source material: PBMCs or a T cell subset sorted from them (not recorded which). As DNA, the CDR3 is TGCGCCAGCAGCCGAGCCGAGTCCAGAGTAGAGGAGCAGTTCTTC. Protein product: CASSRAESRVEEQFF.